The rows below give T cell receptor beta chains drawn from one sample of a study of T cells in localized non-small cell lung cancer. Data came from immunoSEQ multiplex PCR; TCRdb stores just in-frame clones and leaves some out. The table has about 33,000 clones, 80% to 95% seen once. This specimen was peripheral blood, taken before any cancer treatment. These receptor sequences come from a female donor older than 55 with stage I lung adenocarcinoma. CDR3s include the opening cysteine and the closing phenylalanine or tryptophan. The D gene is left open where the match is weak. Rows may omit the clone size; those that give it use once, few, many or a size class.

size: .; J: TRBJ2-6; V: TRBV7-2; D: TRBD1; CDR3: CASSQDRAWGANVLTF; DNA: TGTGCCAGCAGCCAGGACAGGGCGTGGGGGGCCAACGTCCTGACTTTC
size: .; J: TRBJ1-1; V: TRBV18; D: .; CDR3: CASSPYADAEAFF; DNA: TGTGCCAGCTCACCATACGCCGACGCTGAAGCTTTCTTT
size: .; J: TRBJ2-7; V: TRBV30; D: TRBD1; CDR3: CAWSPIRGTGSLEQYF; DNA: TGTGCCTGGAGTCCCATCCGAGGGACAGGCTCCCTAGAGCAGTACTTC
size: .; J: TRBJ2-5; V: TRBV18; D: .; CDR3: CASSPSGDLQETQYF; DNA: TGTGCCAGCTCACCCTCGGGGGACCTTCAAGAGACCCAGTACTTC
size: .; J: TRBJ2-2; V: TRBV7-2; D: .; CDR3: CASSLLSGGLNTGELFF; DNA: TGTGCCAGCAGCTTATTGTCCGGGGGACTGAACACCGGGGAGCTGTTTTTT
size: once; J: TRBJ2-5; V: TRBV9; D: .; CDR3: CASSVADRQQTQYF; DNA: TGTGCCAGCAGCGTAGCTGACAGGCAACAGACCCAGTACTTC
size: .; J: TRBJ2-7; V: TRBV19; D: .; CDR3: CASSIGYEQYF; DNA: TGTGCCAGTAGTATTGGGTACGAGCAGTACTTC
size: .; J: TRBJ2-6; V: TRBV9; D: TRBD1; CDR3: CASSVGADRGLGAGANVLTF; DNA: TGTGCCAGCAGCGTAGGAGCCGACAGGGGGCTTGGGGCTGGGGCCAACGTCCTGACTTTC
size: .; J: TRBJ1-6; V: TRBV7-8; D: TRBD1; CDR3: CASSPPPAGGNNSPLHF; DNA: TGTGCCAGCAGCCCACCCCCCGCAGGGGGCAATAATTCACCCCTCCACTTT
size: .; J: TRBJ1-2; V: TRBV2; D: .; CDR3: CASIARFDFYGYTF; DNA: TGTGCCAGCATAGCAAGGTTTGACTTCTATGGCTACACCTTC
size: .; J: TRBJ2-2; V: TRBV5-5; D: .; CDR3: CASSLSGTKNTGELFF; DNA: TGTGCCAGCAGTTTATCCGGGACCAAGAACACCGGGGAGCTGTTTTTT
size: .; J: TRBJ2-5; V: TRBV19; D: .; CDR3: CASSIDRGAETQYF; DNA: TGTGCCAGTAGTATAGATCGGGGTGCAGAGACCCAGTACTTC
size: .; J: TRBJ2-7; V: TRBV6-5; D: .; CDR3: CASSYSSQGYEQYF; DNA: TGTGCCAGCAGTTACTCGAGCCAGGGCTACGAGCAGTACTTC
size: .; J: TRBJ2-4; V: TRBV7-9; D: .; CDR3: CASSLVGGGGANIQYF; DNA: TGTGCCAGCAGCTTAGTAGGAGGCGGGGGCGCAAACATTCAGTACTTC
size: .; J: TRBJ2-6; V: TRBV5-4; D: TRBD1; CDR3: CASSSGQTGANVLTF; DNA: TGTGCCAGCAGCTCGGGACAGACCGGGGCCAACGTCCTGACTTTC
size: .; J: TRBJ1-6; V: TRBV5-1; D: .; CDR3: CASSPGGSSYNSPLHF; DNA: TGCGCCAGCAGCCCCGGAGGTAGCTCCTATAATTCACCCCTCCACTTT
size: .; J: TRBJ1-2; V: TRBV7-2; D: TRBD1; CDR3: CASSPRGGQGNGYTF; DNA: TGTGCCAGCAGTCCAAGGGGCGGACAGGGGAATGGCTACACCTTC
size: few; J: TRBJ2-2; V: TRBV5-1; D: .; CDR3: CASSDQGSGELFF; DNA: TGCGCCAGCAGCGATCAAGGGTCCGGGGAGCTGTTTTTT
size: .; J: TRBJ1-5; V: TRBV6-1; D: .; CDR3: CASSEATGGSSNQPQHF; DNA: TGTGCCAGCAGTGAAGCGACGGGGGGAAGTAGCAATCAGCCCCAGCATTTT
size: .; J: TRBJ2-2; V: TRBV11-3; D: TRBD1; CDR3: CASSPGTGRTGELFF; DNA: TGTGCCAGCAGCCCGGGGACAGGGCGAACCGGGGAGCTGTTTTTT
size: .; J: TRBJ2-7; V: TRBV28; D: TRBD1; CDR3: CASSAPRTGRYEQYF; DNA: TGTGCCAGCAGTGCCCCGCGGACAGGGCGCTACGAGCAGTACTTC
size: .; J: TRBJ2-2; V: TRBV6-1; D: .; CDR3: CASSDAGELFF; DNA: TGTGCCAGCAGTGACGCCGGGGAGCTGTTTTTT
size: once; J: TRBJ1-2; V: TRBV2; D: .; CDR3: CASRESPPYGYTF; DNA: TGTGCCAGCAGGGAGAGCCCTCCCTATGGCTACACCTTC
size: .; J: TRBJ2-7; V: TRBV10-2; D: .; CDR3: CASTQLGQGNYEQYF; DNA: TGCGCCAGTACCCAGCTGGGGCAGGGGAACTACGAGCAGTACTTC
size: .; J: TRBJ1-1; V: TRBV18; D: TRBD1; CDR3: CASSPQGAMDTEAFF; DNA: TGTGCCAGCTCACCCCAGGGGGCTATGGACACTGAAGCTTTCTTT
size: .; J: TRBJ2-1; V: TRBV4-1; D: .; CDR3: CASSQVVGHNEQFF; DNA: TGCGCCAGCAGCCAAGTAGTTGGGCACAATGAGCAGTTCTTC
size: .; J: TRBJ2-7; V: TRBV29-1; D: TRBD2; CDR3: CSASLTSGSYEQYF; DNA: TGCAGCGCCTCCTTGACTAGCGGCTCCTACGAGCAGTACTTC
size: .; J: TRBJ2-2; V: TRBV18; D: TRBD2; CDR3: CASSPPGLAGGELFF; DNA: TGTGCCAGCTCACCACCGGGACTAGCGGGCGGGGAGCTGTTTTTT
size: .; J: TRBJ2-3; V: TRBV7-3; D: .; CDR3: CASSLMGGGKTDTQYF; DNA: TGTGCCAGCAGCTTAATGGGCGGGGGCAAAACAGATACGCAGTATTTT
size: .; J: TRBJ1-2; V: TRBV6-1; D: .; CDR3: CASSEVDFWGGYYGYTF; DNA: TGTGCCAGCAGTGAAGTTGATTTCTGGGGAGGATACTATGGCTACACCTTC
size: .; J: TRBJ1-3; V: TRBV9; D: TRBD1; CDR3: CASSEDPTGVLSGNTIYF; DNA: TGTGCCAGCAGCGAGGATCCGACAGGGGTTCTCTCTGGAAACACCATATATTTT
size: .; J: TRBJ2-3; V: TRBV19; D: .; CDR3: CASSIDGDGGDTQYF; DNA: TGTGCCAGTAGTATAGATGGGGACGGCGGAGATACGCAGTATTTT
size: .; J: TRBJ1-3; V: TRBV5-1; D: .; CDR3: CASSLDSSGNTIYF; DNA: TGCGCCAGCAGCTTGGACAGCTCTGGAAACACCATATATTTT
size: .; J: TRBJ1-1; V: TRBV6-5; D: TRBD1; CDR3: CASSDWTGGTEAFF; DNA: TGTGCCAGCAGTGATTGGACAGGGGGAACTGAAGCTTTCTTT
size: .; J: TRBJ1-1; V: TRBV5-4; D: TRBD1; CDR3: CASSLPGGLNTEAFF; DNA: TGTGCCAGCAGCTTGCCAGGGGGTTTGAACACTGAAGCTTTCTTT
size: .; J: TRBJ2-1; V: TRBV7-7; D: .; CDR3: CASSLGVNPTHEQFF; DNA: TGTGCTAGCAGTTTGGGAGTGAACCCCACACATGAGCAGTTCTTC
size: .; J: TRBJ1-6; V: TRBV7-2; D: TRBD1; CDR3: CASSFGQGNSPLHF; DNA: TGTGCCAGCAGCTTTGGACAGGGGAATTCACCCCTCCACTTT
size: .; J: TRBJ1-1; V: TRBV7-2; D: .; CDR3: CASSSHRGAATEAFF; DNA: TGTGCCAGCAGCTCCCATCGGGGCGCGGCCACTGAAGCTTTCTTT
size: .; J: TRBJ2-3; V: TRBV29-1; D: .; CDR3: CSAGMGVDSQGSRDTQYF; DNA: TGCAGCGCTGGGATGGGAGTTGACAGTCAAGGGTCACGCGATACGCAGTATTTT
size: .; J: TRBJ1-5; V: TRBV4-1; D: .; CDR3: CASSQDSPGGQSNQPQHF; DNA: TGCGCCAGCAGCCAAGATTCACCCGGGGGGCAAAGCAATCAGCCCCAGCATTTT
size: few; J: TRBJ1-1; V: TRBV7-9; D: .; CDR3: CASSLRNMNTEAFF; DNA: TGTGCCAGCAGCTTACGGAACATGAACACTGAAGCTTTCTTT
size: .; J: TRBJ2-2; V: TRBV2; D: .; CDR3: CASSVRGRAGELFF; DNA: TGTGCCAGCAGTGTACGGGGGCGCGCCGGGGAGCTGTTTTTT
size: few; J: TRBJ2-2; V: TRBV4-1; D: .; CDR3: CASSLQTNTGELFF; DNA: TGCGCCAGCAGCCTACAGACGAACACCGGGGAGCTGTTTTTT
size: .; J: TRBJ2-1; V: TRBV11-2; D: .; CDR3: CASSLGQNHYNEQFF; DNA: TGTGCCAGCAGCTTAGGGCAGAATCATTACAATGAGCAGTTCTTC
size: once; J: TRBJ2-1; V: TRBV9; D: .; CDR3: CASSVEVGIGRIEQFF; DNA: TGTGCCAGCAGCGTAGAGGTCGGGATAGGACGCATCGAGCAGTTCTTC
size: .; J: TRBJ1-5; V: TRBV4-3; D: .; CDR3: CASSQDFASNQPQHF; DNA: TGCGCCAGCAGCCAAGATTTCGCTAGCAATCAGCCCCAGCATTTT
size: once; J: TRBJ2-5; V: TRBV7-2; D: TRBD2; CDR3: CASSLTRGGRETQYF; DNA: TGTGCCAGCAGCTTAACGCGGGGGGGCCGGGAGACCCAGTACTTC
size: .; J: TRBJ1-2; V: TRBV4-3; D: .; CDR3: CASSQEARTAYGYTF; DNA: TGCGCCAGCAGCCAAGAGGCGCGGACAGCTTATGGCTACACCTTC
size: .; J: TRBJ1-5; V: TRBV5-4; D: .; CDR3: CASSADASNQPQHF; DNA: TGTGCCAGCAGCGCGGACGCTAGCAATCAGCCCCAGCATTTT
size: .; J: TRBJ1-1; V: TRBV6-5; D: .; CDR3: CASRITVRSTEAFF; DNA: TGTGCCAGCAGAATTACGGTGCGTTCCACTGAAGCTTTCTTT
size: .; J: TRBJ2-1; V: TRBV10-1; D: .; CDR3: CASSGAEGGPFANEQFF; DNA: TGCGCCAGCAGTGGAGCAGAGGGGGGGCCTTTCGCCAATGAGCAGTTCTTC
size: .; J: TRBJ2-5; V: TRBV2; D: TRBD1; CDR3: CASSRRGTVQETQYF; DNA: TGTGCCAGCAGTCGCAGGGGGACCGTCCAAGAGACCCAGTACTTC
size: once; J: TRBJ2-3; V: TRBV5-1; D: .; CDR3: CASSLPQSTDTQYF; DNA: TGCGCCAGCAGCTTGCCGCAGAGCACAGATACGCAGTATTTT